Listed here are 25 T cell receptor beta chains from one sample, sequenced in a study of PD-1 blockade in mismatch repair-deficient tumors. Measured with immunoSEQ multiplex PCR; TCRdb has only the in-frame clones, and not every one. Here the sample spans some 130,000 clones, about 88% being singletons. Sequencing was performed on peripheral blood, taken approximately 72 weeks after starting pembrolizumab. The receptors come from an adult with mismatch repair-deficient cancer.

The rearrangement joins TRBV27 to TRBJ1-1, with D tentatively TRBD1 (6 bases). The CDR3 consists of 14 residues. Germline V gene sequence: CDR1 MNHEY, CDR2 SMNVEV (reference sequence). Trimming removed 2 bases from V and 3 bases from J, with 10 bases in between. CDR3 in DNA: TGTGCCAGCAGTTTACAGGGGTCAGACACTGAAGCTTTCTTT. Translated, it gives CASSLQGSDTEAFF.

This chain's CDR3 is CASRTPTGGLSQPQHF. CDR3 bases: TGTGCCAGCAGGACCCCGACAGGGGGCCTGTCTCAACCCCAGCATTTT. The chain employs TRBV28 and TRBJ1-5, with 10 bases aligning to TRBD1. The CDR3 length is 16 residues. After removal of 6 bases from V and 10 bases from J, the junction contained 15 bases not matched to a gene. Germline CDR1 reads MDHEN; CDR2 reads SYDVKM. The full variable domain, completed using reference TRBV28 and TRBJ1-5, is DVKVTQSSRYLVKRTGEKVFLECVQDMDHENMFWYRQDPGLGLRLIYFSYDVKMKEKGDIPEGYSVSREKKERFSLILESASTNQTSMYLCASRTPTGGLSQPQHFGDGTRLSIL.

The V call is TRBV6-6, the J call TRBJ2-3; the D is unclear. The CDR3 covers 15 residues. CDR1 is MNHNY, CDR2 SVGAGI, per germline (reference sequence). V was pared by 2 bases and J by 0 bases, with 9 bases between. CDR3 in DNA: TGTGCCAGCAGTTACGGTCAGACTAGCACAGATACGCAGTATTTT. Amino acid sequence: CASSYGQTSTDTQYF.

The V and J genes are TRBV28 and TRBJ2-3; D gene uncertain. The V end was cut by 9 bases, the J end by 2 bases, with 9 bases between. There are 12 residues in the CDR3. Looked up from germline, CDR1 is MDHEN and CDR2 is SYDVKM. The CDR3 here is CASRGNTDTQYF. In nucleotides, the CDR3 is TGTGCCAGTCGCGGCAACACAGATACGCAGTATTTT.

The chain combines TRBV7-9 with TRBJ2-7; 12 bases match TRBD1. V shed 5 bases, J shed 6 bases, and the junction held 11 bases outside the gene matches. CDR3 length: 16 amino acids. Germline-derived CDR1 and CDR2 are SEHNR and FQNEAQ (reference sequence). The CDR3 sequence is CASSPGGGTGGGEQYF. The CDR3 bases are TGTGCCAGCAGCCCAGGCGGTGGGACAGGGGGCGGCGAGCAGTACTTC.

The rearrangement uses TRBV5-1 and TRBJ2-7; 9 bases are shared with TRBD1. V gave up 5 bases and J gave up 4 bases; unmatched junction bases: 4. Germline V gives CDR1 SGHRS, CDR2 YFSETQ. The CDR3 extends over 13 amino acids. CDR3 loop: CASRSTGGYEQYF. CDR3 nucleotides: TGCGCCAGCAGGTCGACAGGGGGTTACGAGCAGTACTTC.

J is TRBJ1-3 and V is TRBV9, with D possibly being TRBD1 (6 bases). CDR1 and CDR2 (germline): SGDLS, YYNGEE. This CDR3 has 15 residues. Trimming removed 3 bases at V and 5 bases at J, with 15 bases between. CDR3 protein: CASSARDISRNTIYF. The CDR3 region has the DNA TGTGCCAGCAGCGCCCGGGACATCTCGCGAAACACCATATATTTT.

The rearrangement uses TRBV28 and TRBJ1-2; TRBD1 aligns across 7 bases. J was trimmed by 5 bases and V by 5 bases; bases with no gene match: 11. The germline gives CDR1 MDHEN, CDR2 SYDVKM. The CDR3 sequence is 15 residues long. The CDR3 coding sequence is TGTGCCAGCAGTCAGAGACAGGGTGGGGTTTATGGCTACACCTTC. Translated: CASSQRQGGVYGYTF.

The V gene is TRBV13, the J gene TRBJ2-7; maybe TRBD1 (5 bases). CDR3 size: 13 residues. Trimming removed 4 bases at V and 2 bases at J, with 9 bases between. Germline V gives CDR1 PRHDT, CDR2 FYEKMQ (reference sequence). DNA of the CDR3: TGTGCCAGCAGCTCAGGGCACGCCTACGAGCAGTACTTC. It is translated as CASSSGHAYEQYF.

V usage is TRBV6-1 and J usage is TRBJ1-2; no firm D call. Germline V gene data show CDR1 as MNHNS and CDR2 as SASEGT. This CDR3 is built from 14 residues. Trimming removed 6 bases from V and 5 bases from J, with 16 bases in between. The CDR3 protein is CASSDPDSRYGYTF. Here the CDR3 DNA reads TGTGCCAGCAGCGACCCGGACTCTCGGTATGGCTACACCTTC.

Written as DNA, the CDR3 is TGTGCCAGCAGCCTTCAACGGGCGTTGGGCACCGGGGAGCTGTTTTTT. Its protein is CASSLQRALGTGELFF. The V gene is TRBV5-6, the J gene TRBJ2-2; D ambiguous. Germline V gene lookup returns CDR1 SGHDT and CDR2 YYEEEE. V dropped 4 bases and J dropped 4 bases, with 17 bases sitting between them. The CDR3 contains 16 residues.

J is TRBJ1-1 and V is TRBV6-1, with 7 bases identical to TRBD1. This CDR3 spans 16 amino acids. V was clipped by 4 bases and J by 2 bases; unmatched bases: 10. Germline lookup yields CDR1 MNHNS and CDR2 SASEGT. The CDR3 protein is CASSAWDSRGNTEAFF. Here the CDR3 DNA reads TGTGCCAGCAGTGCCTGGGACAGCAGGGGTAACACTGAAGCTTTCTTT.

CDR3 protein: CASSLSFQGVETQYF. The CDR3 DNA follows: TGTGCCAGCAGTTTATCATTCCAGGGGGTAGAGACCCAGTACTTC. V gene TRBV27 combines with J gene TRBJ2-5; 7 positions agree with TRBD1. The CDR3 has 15 residues. Germline CDR1 is MNHEY and CDR2 is SMNVEV (reference sequence). The ends lost 0 bases at V and 4 bases at J; junction bases unmatched: 5.

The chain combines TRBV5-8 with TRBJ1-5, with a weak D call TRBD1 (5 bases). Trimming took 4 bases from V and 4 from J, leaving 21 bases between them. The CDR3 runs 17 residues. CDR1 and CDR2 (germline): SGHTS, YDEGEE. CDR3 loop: CASSPDLSREGNQPQHF. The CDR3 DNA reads TGTGCCAGCAGCCCTGATCTGAGCAGGGAGGGGAATCAGCCCCAGCATTTT.

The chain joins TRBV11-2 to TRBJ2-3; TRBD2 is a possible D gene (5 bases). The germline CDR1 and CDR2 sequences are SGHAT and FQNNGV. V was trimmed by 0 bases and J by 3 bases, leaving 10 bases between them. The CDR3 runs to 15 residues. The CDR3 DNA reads TGTGCCAGCAGCTTAGAGCTAGCTAGAACAGATACGCAGTATTTT. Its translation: CASSLELARTDTQYF.

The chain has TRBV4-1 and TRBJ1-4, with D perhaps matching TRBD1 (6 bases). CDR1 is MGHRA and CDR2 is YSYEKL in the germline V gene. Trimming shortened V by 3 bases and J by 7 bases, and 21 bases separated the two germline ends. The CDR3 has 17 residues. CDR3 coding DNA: TGCGCCAGCAGCCAGATTATCCAGACAGGTAAACGTGAAAAACTGTTTTTT. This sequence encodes CASSQIIQTGKREKLFF.

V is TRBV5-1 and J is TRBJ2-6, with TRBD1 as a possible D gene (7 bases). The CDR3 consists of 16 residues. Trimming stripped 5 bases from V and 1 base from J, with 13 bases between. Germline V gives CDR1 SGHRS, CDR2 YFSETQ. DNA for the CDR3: TGCGCCAGCAGTAGCAGGGGGGTGTCTGGGGCCAACGTCCTGACTTTC. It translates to CASSSRGVSGANVLTF.

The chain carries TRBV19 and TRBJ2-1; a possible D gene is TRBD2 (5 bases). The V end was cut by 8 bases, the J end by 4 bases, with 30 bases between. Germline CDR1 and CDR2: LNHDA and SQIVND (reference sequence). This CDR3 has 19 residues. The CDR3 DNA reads TGTGCCAGTTCCCGAGAATTTAGCGAGACTACACAAAGGTACAATGAGCAGTTCTTC. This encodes CASSREFSETTQRYNEQFF.

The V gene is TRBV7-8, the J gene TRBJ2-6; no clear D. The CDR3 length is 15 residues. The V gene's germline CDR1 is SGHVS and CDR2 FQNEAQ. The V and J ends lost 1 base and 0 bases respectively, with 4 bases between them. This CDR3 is CASSLDYSGANVLTF. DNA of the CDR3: TGTGCCAGCAGCTTAGACTACTCTGGGGCCAACGTCCTGACTTTC. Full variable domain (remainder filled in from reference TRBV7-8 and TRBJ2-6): GAGVSQSPRYKVAKRGQDVALRCDPISGHVSLFWYQQALGQGPEFLTYFQNEAQLDKSGLPSDRFFAERPEGSVSTLKIQRTQQEDSAVYLCASSLDYSGANVLTFGAGSRLTVL.

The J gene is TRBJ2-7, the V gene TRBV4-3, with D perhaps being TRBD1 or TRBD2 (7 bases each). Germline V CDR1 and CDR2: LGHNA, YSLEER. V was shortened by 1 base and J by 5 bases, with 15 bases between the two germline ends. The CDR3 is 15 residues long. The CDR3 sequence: CASSQVPRGGHEQYF. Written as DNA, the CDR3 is TGCGCCAGCAGCCAAGTACCCAGGGGGGGCCACGAGCAGTACTTC.

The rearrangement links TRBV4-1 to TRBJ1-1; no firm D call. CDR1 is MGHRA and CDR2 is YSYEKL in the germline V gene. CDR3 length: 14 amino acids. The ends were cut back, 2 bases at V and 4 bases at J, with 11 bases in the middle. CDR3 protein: CASSQITAVTEAFF. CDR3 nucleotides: TGCGCCAGCAGCCAAATCACAGCGGTCACTGAAGCTTTCTTT.

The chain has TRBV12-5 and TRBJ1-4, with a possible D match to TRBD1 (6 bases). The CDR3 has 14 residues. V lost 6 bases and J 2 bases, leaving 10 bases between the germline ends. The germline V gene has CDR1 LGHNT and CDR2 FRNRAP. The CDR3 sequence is CASGPGHTNEKLFF. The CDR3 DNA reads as TGTGCTAGTGGGCCGGGACACACTAATGAAAAACTGTTTTTT.

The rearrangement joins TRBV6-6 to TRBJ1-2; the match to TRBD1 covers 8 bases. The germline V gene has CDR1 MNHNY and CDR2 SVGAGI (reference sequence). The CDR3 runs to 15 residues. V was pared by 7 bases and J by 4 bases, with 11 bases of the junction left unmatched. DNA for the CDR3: TGTGCCAGCACCTTAATGGCGGGACAGGCCTATGGCTACACCTTC. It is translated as CASTLMAGQAYGYTF.

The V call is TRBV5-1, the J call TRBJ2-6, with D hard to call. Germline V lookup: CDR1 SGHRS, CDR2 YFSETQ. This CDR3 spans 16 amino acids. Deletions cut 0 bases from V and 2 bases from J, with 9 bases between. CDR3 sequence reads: CASSLDPVTGANVLTF. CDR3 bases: TGCGCCAGCAGCTTGGATCCGGTGACTGGGGCCAACGTCCTGACTTTC.

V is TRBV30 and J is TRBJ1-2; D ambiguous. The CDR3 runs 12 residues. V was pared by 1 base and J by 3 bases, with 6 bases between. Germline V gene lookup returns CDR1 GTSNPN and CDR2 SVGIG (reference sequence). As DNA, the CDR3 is TGTGCCTGGAGTGAGTGGGACTATGGCTACACCTTC. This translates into CAWSEWDYGYTF.